The 12 T cell receptor beta chains listed next were all sequenced from one sample in a study of shared T cell receptors in the human thymus. Sequenced by immunoSEQ multiplex PCR; TCRdb stores in-frame clones only, minus some. The sample shows more than 550,000 clones, 75% to 90% of them seen only once. The sample also formed part of further work on human thymus T cells.

Sequenced: thymocytes. The receptors originated from a girl under three years old with a congenital heart defect.

This chain uses TRBV30 with TRBJ2-2, with D perhaps matching TRBD2 (7 bases). Deletions cut 0 bases from V and 5 bases from J, with 34 bases between. Germline V gene sequence: CDR1 GTSNPN, CDR2 SVGIG (reference sequence). The CDR3 spans 22 residues. In DNA form, the CDR3 reads TGTGCCTGGAGTGTAAGAGGGAGGGGGAACGGATACATATCTGACCTTACCGGGGAGCTGTTTTTT. It is translated as CAWSVRGRGNGYISDLTGELFF.

This chain links TRBV19 with TRBJ2-2; D may be TRBD1 (6 bases). V was pared by 8 bases and J by 5 bases, with 9 bases between. Germline loops: CDR1 LNHDA, CDR2 SQIVND (reference sequence). The CDR3 sequence is 12 residues long. The CDR3 protein is CASPTGTGELFF. CDR3 DNA: TGTGCCAGTCCAACAGGGACCGGGGAGCTGTTTTTT.

The chain couples TRBV28 to TRBJ2-5, with TRBD1 matching over 8 bases. TRBJ2-7 matches the DNA end more closely, so the J call is doubtful. CDR1 is MDHEN, CDR2 SYDVKM, per germline. The CDR3 contains 15 residues. CDR3 in amino acids: CASSAHRGFLYEQYF. The DNA of the CDR3 is TGTGCCAGCAGTGCCCACAGGGGGTTTTTGTACGAGCAGTACTTC.

The chain couples TRBV28 to TRBJ2-7; 10 nucleotides line up with TRBD1. J gave up 3 bases and V 1 base, and 3 bases lay outside the gene matches. The germline CDR1 and CDR2 sequences are MDHEN and SYDVKM. This CDR3 region has 15 residues. The CDR3 protein is CASSLLGTGVYEQYF. In DNA form, the CDR3 reads TGTGCCAGCAGTTTATTAGGGACAGGGGTCTACGAGCAGTACTTC.

CDR3 DNA: TGTGCCAGCAGGATCCCCGGAGGGGACGAGCAGTACTTC. Residues: CASRIPGGDEQYF. This chain links TRBV28 with TRBJ2-7, with a weak D call TRBD2 (6 bases). The CDR3 spans 13 residues. CDR1 is MDHEN, CDR2 SYDVKM, per germline. V was clipped by 6 bases and J by 5 bases, with 14 bases between them.

This clone was recorded once. The rearrangement uses TRBV11-2 and TRBJ1-4; TRBD1 agrees at 7 bases. This CDR3 contains 17 residues. Germline CDR1 SGHAT, CDR2 FQNNGV. J gave up 6 bases and V 5 bases, and 15 bases lay outside the gene matches. For the CDR3, the DNA is TGTGCCAGCAGCCCAGAGACAGGGACCTGTTTATATGAAAAACTGTTTTTT. It yields the protein CASSPETGTCLYEKLFF.

The chain carries TRBV5-1 and TRBJ1-4; TRBD1 aligns across 10 bases. The J segment lost 0 bases and the V segment lost 4 bases, leaving 15 bases of the junction unmatched. The CDR3 covers 20 residues. Germline loops: CDR1 SGHRS, CDR2 YFSETQ. The CDR3 nucleotides are TGCGCCAGCAGCCCGTACCTAATAACGGACAGGGGGACAACTAATGAAAAACTGTTTTTT. Translated, it gives CASSPYLITDRGTTNEKLFF. The entire variable domain, with the rest obtained from reference TRBV5-1 and TRBJ1-4, is as follows: KAGVTQTPRYLIKTRGQQVTLSCSPISGHRSVSWYQQTPGQGLQFLFEYFSETQRNKGNFPGRFSGRQFSNSRSEMNVSTLELGDSALYLCASSPYLITDRGTTNEKLFFGSGTQLSVL.

The chain uses TRBV4-2 and TRBJ2-7; D perhaps matches TRBD1 (5 bases). V shed 0 bases and J shed 0 bases, with 18 bases lying between them. This CDR3 comprises 18 residues. Per the germline V gene, CDR1 is LGHNA and CDR2 is YNFKEQ. The DNA of the CDR3 is TGTGCCAGCAGCCAAGAAATTTGGTCAGGGTGGGCCTCCTACGAGCAGTACTTC. Protein: CASSQEIWSGWASYEQYF.

The gene calls are TRBV5-1 and TRBJ1-5, with a weak D call TRBD1 (5 bases). The CDR3 covers 15 residues. The germline gives CDR1 SGHRS, CDR2 YFSETQ. CDR3 sequence reads: CARLPVGGSNQPQHF. DNA for the CDR3: TGCGCAAGACTCCCCGTGGGGGGTAGCAATCAGCCCCAGCATTTT.

The chain has TRBV20-1 and TRBJ1-1, with D uncertain. This CDR3 has 10 residues. Trimming removed 2 bases at V and 8 bases at J, with 6 bases between. Germline values: CDR1 DFQATT, CDR2 SNEGSKA (reference sequence). In DNA, the CDR3 is TGCAGTGCTAGACAGGAAGAAGCTTTCTTT. This codes for CSARQEEAFF.

This chain connects TRBV2 to TRBJ1-3; D is undetermined. Germline CDR1 reads SNHLY; CDR2 reads FYNNEI. The CDR3 runs to 15 residues. Trimming left V 4 bases short and J 1 base short, with 11 bases between. CDR3 protein: CASSGAEVSGNTIYF. The CDR3 DNA follows: TGTGCCAGCAGTGGAGCTGAGGTTTCTGGAAACACCATATATTTT.

Points on this clone: In the same sample, other DNA sequences code for this CDR3. The chain links TRBV4-1 to TRBJ2-7; 8 bases line up with TRBD1. The V gene end was trimmed by 1 base and the J gene end by 3 bases; junction bases not matched to a gene: 8. The CDR3 is 16 amino acids. CDR1 and CDR2 from the germline V gene are MGHRA and YSYEKL. Here the CDR3 DNA reads TGCGCCAGCAGCCAAGCCGAAAGGACAGGGAGCTACGAGCAGTACTTC. This encodes CASSQAERTGSYEQYF.